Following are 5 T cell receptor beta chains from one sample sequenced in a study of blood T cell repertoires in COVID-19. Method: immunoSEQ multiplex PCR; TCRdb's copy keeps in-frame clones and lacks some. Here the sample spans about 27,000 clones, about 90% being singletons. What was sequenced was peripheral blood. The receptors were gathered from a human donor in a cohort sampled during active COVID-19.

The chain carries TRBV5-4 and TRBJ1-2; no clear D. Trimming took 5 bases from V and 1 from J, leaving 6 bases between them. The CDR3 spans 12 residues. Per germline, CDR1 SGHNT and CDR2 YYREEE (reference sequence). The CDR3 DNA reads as TGTGCCAGCAGGACAAGTAACTATGGCTACACCTTC. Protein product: CASRTSNYGYTF. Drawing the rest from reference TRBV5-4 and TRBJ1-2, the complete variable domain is ETGVTQSPTHLIKTRGQQVTLRCSSQSGHNTVSWYQQALGQGPQFIFQYYREEENGRGNFPPRFSGLQFPNYSSELNVNALELDDSALYLCASRTSNYGYTFGSGTRLTVV.

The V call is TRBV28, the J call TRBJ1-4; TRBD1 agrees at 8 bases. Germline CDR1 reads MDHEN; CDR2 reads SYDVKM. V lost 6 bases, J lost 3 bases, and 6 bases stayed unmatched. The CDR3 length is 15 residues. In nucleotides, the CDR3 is TGTGCCAGCAGCAGGGGACAGGCATCTAATGAAAAACTGTTTTTT. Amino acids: CASSRGQASNEKLFF.

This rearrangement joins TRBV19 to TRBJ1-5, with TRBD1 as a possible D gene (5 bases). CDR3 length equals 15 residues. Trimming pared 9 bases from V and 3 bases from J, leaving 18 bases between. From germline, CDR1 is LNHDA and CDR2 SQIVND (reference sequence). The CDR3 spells CASKSGGGINQPQHF. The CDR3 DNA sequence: TGTGCCAGCAAGTCGGGGGGAGGAATCAATCAGCCCCAGCATTTT.

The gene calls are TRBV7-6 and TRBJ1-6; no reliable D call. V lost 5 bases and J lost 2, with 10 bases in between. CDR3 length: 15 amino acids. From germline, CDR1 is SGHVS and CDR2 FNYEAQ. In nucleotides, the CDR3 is TGTGCCAGCAGCCCTACAGTGGCCTATAATTCACCCCTCCACTTT. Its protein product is CASSPTVAYNSPLHF.

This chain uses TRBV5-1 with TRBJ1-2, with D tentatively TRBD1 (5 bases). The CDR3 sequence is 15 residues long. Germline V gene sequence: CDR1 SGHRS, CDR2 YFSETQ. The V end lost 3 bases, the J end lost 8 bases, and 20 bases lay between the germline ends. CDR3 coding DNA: TGCGCCAGCAGCTGGGGAACAGGCGATTTTGGAGGCTACACCTTC. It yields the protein CASSWGTGDFGGYTF.